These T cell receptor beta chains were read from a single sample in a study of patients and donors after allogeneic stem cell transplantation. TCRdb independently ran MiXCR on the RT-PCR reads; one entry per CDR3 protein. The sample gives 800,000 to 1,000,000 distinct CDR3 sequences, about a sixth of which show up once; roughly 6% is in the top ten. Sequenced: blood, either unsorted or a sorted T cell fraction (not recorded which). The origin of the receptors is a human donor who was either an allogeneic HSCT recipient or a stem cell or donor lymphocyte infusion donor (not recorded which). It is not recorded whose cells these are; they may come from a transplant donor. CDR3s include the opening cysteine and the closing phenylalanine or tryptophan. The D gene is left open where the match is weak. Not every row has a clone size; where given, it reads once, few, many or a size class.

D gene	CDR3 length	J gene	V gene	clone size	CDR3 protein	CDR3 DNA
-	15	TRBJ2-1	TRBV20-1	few	CSARATGTRMNEQFF	TGCAGTGCTAGAGCCACCGGGACCCGGATGAATGAGCAGTTCTTC
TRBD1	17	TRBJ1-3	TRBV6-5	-	CASSSKGDRASGNTIYF	TGTGCCAGCAGTTCGAAAGGTGACAGGGCCAGCGGAAACACCATATATTTT
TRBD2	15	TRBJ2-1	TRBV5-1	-	CASSLAVAGGNEQFF	TGCGCCAGCAGCTTGGCAGTAGCGGGGGGCAATGAGCAGTTCTTC
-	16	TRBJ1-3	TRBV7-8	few	CASSFDRRPSGNTIYF	TGTGCCAGCAGCTTCGACAGGCGACCCTCTGGAAACACCATATATTTT
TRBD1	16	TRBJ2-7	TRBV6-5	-	CASSLNPGTGYGEQYF	TGTGCCAGCAGTTTGAACCCCGGGACAGGGTATGGCGAGCAGTACTTC
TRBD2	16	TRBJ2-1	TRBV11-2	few	CASSPRTSGNYNEQFF	TGTGCCAGCAGCCCGCGGACTAGCGGGAACTACAATGAGCAGTTCTTC
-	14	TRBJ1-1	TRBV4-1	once	CASSQAGEITEAFF	TGCGCCAGCAGCCAAGCGGGGGAAATCACTGAAGCTTTCTTT
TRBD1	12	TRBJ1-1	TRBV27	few	CASSPWTGAAFF	TGTGCCAGCAGTCCGTGGACAGGTGCAGCTTTCTTT
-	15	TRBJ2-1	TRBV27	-	CASSFQGGVANEQFF	TGTGCCAGCAGTTTTCAGGGCGGCGTTGCCAATGAGCAGTTCTTC
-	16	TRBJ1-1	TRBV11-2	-	CASSLLTRERGTEAFF	TGTGCCAGCAGCCTTTTGACCCGGGAACGGGGCACTGAAGCTTTCTTT
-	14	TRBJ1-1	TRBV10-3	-	CAIRVGEGGTEAFF	TGTGCCATCAGAGTGGGGGAGGGGGGCACTGAAGCTTTCTTT
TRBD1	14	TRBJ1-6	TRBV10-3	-	CAIRGTGRDSPLHF	TGTGCCATCAGGGGGACAGGGAGGGATTCACCCCTCCACTTT
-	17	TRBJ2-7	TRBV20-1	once	CSAGQTGGRGFSYEQYF	TGCAGTGCTGGGCAGACCGGGGGGCGGGGGTTCTCCTACGAGCAGTACTTC
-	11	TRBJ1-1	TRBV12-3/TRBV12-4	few	CASSFPTEAFF	TGTGCCAGCAGTTTTCCCACTGAAGCTTTCTTT
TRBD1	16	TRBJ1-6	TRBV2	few	CASSELMGQGNSPLHF	TGTGCCAGCAGTGAACTGATGGGACAGGGGAATTCACCCCTCCACTTT
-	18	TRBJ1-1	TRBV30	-	CAWSVPGAVFIKDTEAFF	TGTGCCTGGAGTGTACCCGGCGCAGTATTCATTAAGGACACTGAAGCTTTCTTT
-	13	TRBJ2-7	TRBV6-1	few	CASVSDSSYEQYF	TGTGCCAGCGTCTCAGACAGCTCCTACGAGCAGTACTTC
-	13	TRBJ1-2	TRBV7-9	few	CASSFPGGAEATF	TGTGCCAGCAGCTTCCCGGGAGGGGCGGAAGCGACCTTC
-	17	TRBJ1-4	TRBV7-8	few	CASSLGPGWVLNEKLFF	TGTGCCAGCAGCTTAGGACCAGGGTGGGTGTTGAATGAAAAACTGTTTTTT
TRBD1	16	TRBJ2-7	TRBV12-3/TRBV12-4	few	CASSIGQGKGFYEQYF	TGTGCCAGCAGTATCGGACAGGGGAAGGGCTTTTACGAGCAGTACTTC
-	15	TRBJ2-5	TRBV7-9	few	CASSLGGEYRETQYF	TGTGCCAGCAGCTTAGGCGGGGAGTACCGGGAGACCCAGTACTTC
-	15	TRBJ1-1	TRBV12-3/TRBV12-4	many	CASSSLWGEGTEAFF	TGTGCCAGCAGTAGCCTTTGGGGGGAAGGGACTGAAGCTTTCTTT
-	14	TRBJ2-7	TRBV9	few	CASSVGDSPYEQYF	TGTGCCAGCAGCGTAGGAGATTCCCCCTACGAGCAGTACTTC
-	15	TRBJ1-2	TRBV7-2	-	CASSRPGGAPYGYTF	TGTGCCAGCAGCCGACCCGGCGGGGCACCCTATGGCTACACCTTC
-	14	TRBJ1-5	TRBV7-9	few	CASSSSRSNQPQHF	TGTGCCAGCAGCTCCTCCCGCAGTAATCAGCCCCAGCATTTT
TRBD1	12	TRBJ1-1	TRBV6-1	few	CASSERDRGNKF	TGTGCCAGCAGTGAAAGGGACAGGGGGAACAAATTT
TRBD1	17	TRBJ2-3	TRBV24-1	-	CATSDPRTGSSTDTQYF	TGTGCCACCAGTGATCCAAGGACAGGGAGTAGCACAGATACGCAGTATTTT
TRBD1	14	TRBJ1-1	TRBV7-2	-	CASSRWTGGTEAFF	TGTGCCAGCAGCCGCTGGACAGGGGGGACTGAAGCTTTCTTT
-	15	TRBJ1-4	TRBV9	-	CASSAGGRQDEKLFF	TGTGCCAGCAGCGCAGGCGGGAGGCAGGATGAAAAACTGTTTTTT
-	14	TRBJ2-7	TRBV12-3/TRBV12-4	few	CASSLRLPPYEQYF	TGTGCCAGCAGTTTGAGGCTTCCCCCCTACGAGCAGTACTTC